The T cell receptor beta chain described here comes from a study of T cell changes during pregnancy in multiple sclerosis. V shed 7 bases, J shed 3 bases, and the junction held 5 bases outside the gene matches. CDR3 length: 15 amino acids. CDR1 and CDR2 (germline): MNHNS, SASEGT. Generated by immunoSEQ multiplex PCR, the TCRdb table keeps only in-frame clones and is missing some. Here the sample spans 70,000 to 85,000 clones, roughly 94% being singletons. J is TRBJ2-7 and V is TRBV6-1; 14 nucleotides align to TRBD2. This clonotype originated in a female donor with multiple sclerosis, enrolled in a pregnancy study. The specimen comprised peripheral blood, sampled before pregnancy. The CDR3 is CASTVGTSGSYEQYF. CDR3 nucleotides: TGTGCCAGCACCGTTGGGACTAGCGGGAGCTACGAGCAGTACTTC.